This paragraph reports one T cell receptor beta chain. What this receptor recognizes is not known. A read error may be the cause here, since a much bigger clone is one base away. The source of the sample is a study of T cells in Graves' hyperthyroidism and ophthalmopathy (dated by TCRdb to about 2019). For context, the study as a whole: Peripheral blood was collected at initial diagnosis, before any treatment. To identify TCR V-J signatures that set the groups apart, the researchers used a discovery cohort of 100 patients, made up of around 42 with Graves' ophthalmopathy and 55 to 65 with stable Graves' hyperthyroidism. An independent validation cohort of fewer than 20 hyperthyroidism patients and roughly 16 patients who later progressed to ophthalmopathy tested prospective prediction of ophthalmopathy. The roughly 100 discovery patients were randomly divided into training and test sets at a 7:3 ratio. The study also compared thyroid tissue and blood T-cell repertoires from several Graves' hyperthyroidism patients. Following sampling, methimazole starting at 30 mg daily was given to hyperthyroidism patients, and high-dose intravenous methylprednisolone was given to ophthalmopathy patients. TCR Vbeta CDR3 sequencing of fewer than 150 peripheral blood samples (roughly 43 ophthalmopathy, some 75 hyperthyroidism and around 17 progressor patients) is reported in the paper. Results the study describes overall, beyond this receptor: Most expanded thyroid clonotypes (frequency above 0.001) were also found in blood, which suggests that blood repertoires may mirror thyroid immune responses. In validation, progression to ophthalmopathy was predicted by the model with 70.59% sensitivity and around 76% specificity, a median of approximately 6.5 months before onset. Sample size was not statistically predetermined, and investigators were not blinded to group allocation. Ophthalmopathy was separated from stable hyperthyroidism by a 13 V-J signature model, with about 86% sensitivity and about 81% specificity obtained in cross-validation and 80%/75% obtained in testing.

TCR beta CDR3 regions were amplified from RNA transcripts. The TCR CDR3 was subjected to a first round of RT-PCR using the HTBI primer set and the Qiagen OneStep RT-PCR kit. Libraries were constructed in a second round of multiplex PCR, after which size selection and purification were carried out. Libraries were sequenced paired-end with 100 bp reads on an Illumina HiSeq2000. Regarding the original processing steps: SOAPnuke was used to process the raw data, removing reads that contained adapters or uncalled bases, had a mean Phred below 15, or lacked an exact match to the constant primer or identifier. High-quality paired reads were merged with COPE v1.2.5, and unique nucleotide sequences were defined as clonotypes. Clonotypes were aligned to IMGT TRBV, TRBD and TRBJ reference segments using MiTCR v1.1. The analysis was restricted to V-J combinations with a frequency above 0.0001, which together covered around 99% of the repertoires. The TCS score was defined as the ratio of F50 (clonal expansion) to E x V (chaos), calculated using BLOSUM62-based TCRdist between CDR3 peptides within each V-J. Welch's t-statistics and random forest reduced several hundred V-J features to around 14, which were used in a naive Bayes classifier (R e1071). TCRdb itself trimmed the public reads at Q25 with fastp, ran MiXCR and retained productive beta chains. Every entry covers one CDR3 protein and lists the most common genes and DNA from its rows. TCRdb, not the authors, supplied the V and J calls. For this sample the table gives about 400,000 distinct CDR3 sequences, of which 14% to 15% were detected only once. About 30% of the sample belongs to the ten largest clones.

The CDR3, from cysteine to phenylalanine, totals 15 residues. Just the 45-base CDR3 DNA is kept, in frame starting at base 1. As encoded in the germline V gene (reference sequence), CDR1 is SGHKS while CDR2 is YYEKEE. Stable Graves' hyperthyroidism was defined as no progression to ophthalmopathy during 18 months of follow-up. Hyperthyroidism patients were newly diagnosed, had a disease duration of under 2 months, and were aged 18 to 65 years. Any patient with an uncontrolled infection, another autoimmune disease, pregnancy or lactation was excluded. Diagnoses were established on the basis of clinical symptoms, serum thyroxine and TRAb, thyroid ultrasound, and orbital computed tomography. PBMCs were separated from 7.5 to 10 ml of fresh peripheral blood using Ficoll-Paque density gradient centrifugation. Total RNA was extracted with Trizol reagent, and quality was checked on an Agilent 2100 Bioanalyzer.

The material sequenced was blood. This clonotype originated in a woman in her 30s with Graves' hyperthyroidism. Recombination joined TRBV5-5 with TRBJ1-1; a weak D assignment points to TRBD1 (5 bases agree). CDR3 protein: CASSWEQEVNTEALF. The DNA sequence reads TGTGCCAGCAGCTGGGAACAGGAGGTGAACACTGAAGCTCTCTTT.